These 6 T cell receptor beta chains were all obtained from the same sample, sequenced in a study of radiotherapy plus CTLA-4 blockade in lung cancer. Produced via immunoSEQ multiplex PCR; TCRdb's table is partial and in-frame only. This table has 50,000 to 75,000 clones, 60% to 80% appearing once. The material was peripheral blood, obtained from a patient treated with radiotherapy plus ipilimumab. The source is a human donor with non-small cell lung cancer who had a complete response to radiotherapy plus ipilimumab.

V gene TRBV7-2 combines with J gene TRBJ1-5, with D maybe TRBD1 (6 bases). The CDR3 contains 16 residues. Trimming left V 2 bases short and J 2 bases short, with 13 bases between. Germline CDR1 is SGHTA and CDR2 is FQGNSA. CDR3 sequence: CASSLKQGRGNQPQHF. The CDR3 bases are TGTGCCAGCAGCTTAAAACAGGGTAGGGGCAATCAGCCCCAGCATTTT.

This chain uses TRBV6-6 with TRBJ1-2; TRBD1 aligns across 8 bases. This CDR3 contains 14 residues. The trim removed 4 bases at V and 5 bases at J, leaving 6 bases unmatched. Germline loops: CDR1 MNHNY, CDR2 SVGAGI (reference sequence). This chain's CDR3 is CASSSQGGGYGYTF. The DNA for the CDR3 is TGTGCCAGCAGTTCACAGGGGGGAGGGTATGGCTACACCTTC.

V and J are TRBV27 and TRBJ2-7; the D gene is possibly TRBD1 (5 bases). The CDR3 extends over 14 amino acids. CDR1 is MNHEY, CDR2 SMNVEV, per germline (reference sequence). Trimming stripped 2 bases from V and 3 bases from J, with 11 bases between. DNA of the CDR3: TGTGCCAGCAGTTTAAAGGGGAAGGGCTACGAGCAGTACGTC. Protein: CASSLKGKGYEQYV.

In DNA form, the CDR3 reads TGTGCCATCAGGAGACAGCGACAGGGGGAGGAGACCCAGTACTTC. Protein: CAIRRQRQGEETQYF. The J gene is TRBJ2-5, the V gene TRBV10-3; 9 bases are a match to TRBD1. The CDR3 loop spans 15 amino acids. V shed 6 bases, J shed 5 bases, and the junction held 10 bases outside the gene matches. Looked up from germline, CDR1 is ENHRY and CDR2 is SYGVKD.

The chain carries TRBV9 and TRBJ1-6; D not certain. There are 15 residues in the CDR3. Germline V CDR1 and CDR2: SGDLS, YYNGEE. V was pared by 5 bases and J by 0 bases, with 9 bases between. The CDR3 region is CASSLESSYNSPLHF. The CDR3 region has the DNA TGTGCCAGCAGTTTGGAGAGCTCCTATAATTCACCCCTCCACTTT.

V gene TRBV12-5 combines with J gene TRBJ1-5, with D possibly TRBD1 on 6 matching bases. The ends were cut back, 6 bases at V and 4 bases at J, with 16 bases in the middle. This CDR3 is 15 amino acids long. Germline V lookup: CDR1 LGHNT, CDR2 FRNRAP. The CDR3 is CASGVSDSLNQPQHF. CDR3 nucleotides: TGTGCTAGTGGCGTCTCGGACAGCCTAAATCAGCCCCAGCATTTT.